This T cell receptor (beta chain) was retrieved from a study of response to subunit inactivated influenza vaccine listed by TCRdb under 2018. In terms of the full investigation: To follow how T cells responded to a trivalent subunit inactivated influenza vaccine, the researchers relied on deep quantitative profiling of the T cell receptor repertoire.

The protocol used for the library was RT-PCR. For sequencing, an Illumina HiSeq 2500 was employed. TCRdb itself trimmed the public reads at Q25 with fastp, ran MiXCR and retained productive beta chains. Here each entry gathers all rows of one CDR3 protein and keeps the most common genes and DNA. In all, the sample holds a few hundred thousand distinct CDR3 sequences, and 11% to 15% of those were seen once. The top ten hold 11% of the sample. A note on this clonotype: The target of this receptor is not known. No per-base quality is available; no much larger clone lies one base away.

Summary of the overall study and its limitations: The authors suggested that each seasonal influenza vaccination may recruit only a limited number of new T cells.

The receptor comes from a middle-aged man who received an inactivated influenza vaccine. Donor details come from another sample of the same person, matched by shared clones. Specimen: PBMCs from blood, collected 11 to 12 days after vaccination.

The DNA is TGTGCCAGCAGTGAGAAGGGCGGGGAGCTGTTTTTT. This translates into CASSEKGGELFF. The chain is encoded by TRBV6-5 joined to TRBJ2-2, with no confident D gene call. V and J lose 5 bases and 7 bases, and a span of 8 bases separates them. In the germline V gene, CDR1 corresponds to MNHEY and CDR2 to SVGAGI. From the cysteine up to the phenylalanine, the CDR3 has a length of 12 residues. The retained sequence is limited to the CDR3, 36 bases, with the frame set at the first base.